This TCR beta chain is drawn from a study of T cells in Graves' hyperthyroidism and ophthalmopathy. Trimming pared 0 bases from V and 7 bases from J, leaving 10 bases between. CDR3 size: 14 residues. Germline V gene data show CDR1 as KGHSH and CDR2 as LQKENI. This clonotype was seen only a few times. There were TCR beta CDR3 regions amplified from RNA transcripts. Initially, a first-round RT-PCR of the TCR CDR3 employed the HTBI primer set. Via MiXCR, TCRdb re-called the multiplex PCR reads, giving one row per CDR3 protein. The repertoire holds around 700,000 distinct CDR3 sequences, with 15% to 20% as singletons. Hyperthyroidism patients were newly diagnosed, had disease duration under 2 months, and were aged 18 to 65 years. Criteria for exclusion of patients were uncontrolled infection, other autoimmune disease, pregnancy or lactation. Each diagnosis was grounded in clinical symptoms, serum thyroxine and TRAb, thyroid ultrasound, and orbital computed tomography. PBMCs came from around 10 ml fresh peripheral blood.

V and J are TRBV18 and TRBJ2-1; D gene unclear. This receptor was obtained from a woman in her forties or fifties with Graves' hyperthyroidism that later progressed to Graves' ophthalmopathy. Source material: blood. The CDR3 sequence: CASSPPTRVNEQFF. DNA for the CDR3: TGTGCCAGCTCACCACCGACACGGGTGAATGAGCAGTTCTTC.